The present TCR beta chain was sequenced within a study of T cells after posttransplantation cyclophosphamide. Repertoires were generated with immunoSEQ multiplex PCR, while TCRdb's copy carries only in-frame clones and drops some. The sample consists of about 22,000 clones, 73% of them appearing once. This clone was counted between two and nine times. From germline, CDR1 is SGHKS and CDR2 YYEKEE (reference sequence). Deletions cut 5 bases from V and 0 bases from J, with 11 bases between. This CDR3 comprises 15 residues. V gene TRBV5-5 combines with J gene TRBJ1-4; no reliable D call. Sequencing was done on a sample of memory CD4+ T cells sorted from PBMCs. The source is a woman aged 60-75 years in good health, CMV-negative, and a related stem cell transplant donor. The CDR3 region has the DNA TGTGCCAGCAGTTCCACTGGAGCAACTAATGAAAAACTGTTTTTT. This encodes CASSSTGATNEKLFF.